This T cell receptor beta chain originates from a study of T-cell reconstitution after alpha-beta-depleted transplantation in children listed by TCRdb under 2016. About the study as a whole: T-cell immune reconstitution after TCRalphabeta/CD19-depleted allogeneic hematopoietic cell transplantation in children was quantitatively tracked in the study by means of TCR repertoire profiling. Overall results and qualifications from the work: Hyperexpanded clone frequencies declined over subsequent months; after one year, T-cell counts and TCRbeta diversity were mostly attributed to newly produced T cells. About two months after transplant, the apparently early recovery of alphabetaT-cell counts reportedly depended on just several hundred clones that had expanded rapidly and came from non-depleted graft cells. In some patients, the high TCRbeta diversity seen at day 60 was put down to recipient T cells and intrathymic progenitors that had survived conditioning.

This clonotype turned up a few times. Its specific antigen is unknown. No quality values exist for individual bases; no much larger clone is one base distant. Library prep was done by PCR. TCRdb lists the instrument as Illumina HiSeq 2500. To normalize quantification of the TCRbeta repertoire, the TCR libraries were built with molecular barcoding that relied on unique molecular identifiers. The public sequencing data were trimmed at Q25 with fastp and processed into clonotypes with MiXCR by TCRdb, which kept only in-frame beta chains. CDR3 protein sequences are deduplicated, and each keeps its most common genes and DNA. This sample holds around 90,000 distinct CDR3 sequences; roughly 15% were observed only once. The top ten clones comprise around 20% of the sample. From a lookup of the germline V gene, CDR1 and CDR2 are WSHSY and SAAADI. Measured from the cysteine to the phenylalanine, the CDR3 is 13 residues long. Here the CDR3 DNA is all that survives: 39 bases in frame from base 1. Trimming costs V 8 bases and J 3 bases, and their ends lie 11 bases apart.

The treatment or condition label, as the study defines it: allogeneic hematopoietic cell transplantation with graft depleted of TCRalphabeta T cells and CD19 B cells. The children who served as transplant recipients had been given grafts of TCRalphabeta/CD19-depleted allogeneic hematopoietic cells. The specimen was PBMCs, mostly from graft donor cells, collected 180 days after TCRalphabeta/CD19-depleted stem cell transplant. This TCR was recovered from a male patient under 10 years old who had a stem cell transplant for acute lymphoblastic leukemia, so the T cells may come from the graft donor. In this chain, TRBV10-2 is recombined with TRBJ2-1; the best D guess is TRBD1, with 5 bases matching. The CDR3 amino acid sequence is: CASQEQDYNEQFF. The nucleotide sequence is TGCGCCAGCCAGGAACAGGACTACAATGAGCAGTTCTTC.